This T cell receptor beta chain was sequenced in a study of blood T cell repertoires in COVID-19. Study as a whole: Acute-phase and convalescent COVID-19 samples originated in the United States, Italy and Spain. The cDNA or gDNA used as material had been derived from T cells, B-cell-depleted T cells, or PBMCs.

Unmatched junction bases numbered 19, after V lost 3 bases and J lost 4 bases. This CDR3 has 21 residues. The germline V gene has CDR1 LGHNA and CDR2 YNFKEQ. Per the original methods: For nucleated cells, counts were estimated from reference gene primer amplification. Here immunoSEQ multiplex PCR was the method, and the copy in TCRdb shows in-frame clones only, minus some. That table is the source of V, J and clone size, and D and trimming were worked out from the DNA. Altogether 170,000 or so clones are present, just over 85% being singletons, with the ten largest covering around 8.6%. The specimen sequenced was peripheral blood. The receptor comes from a man aged 45 to 65 with active or convalescent COVID-19. V gene TRBV4-2 combines with J gene TRBJ1-4; 11 nucleotides align to TRBD1. CDR3 protein: CASSQDLLFRTGGSSNEKLFF. The CDR3 nucleotides are TGTGCCAGCAGCCAGGACTTACTGTTTCGGACAGGGGGCTCTAGTAATGAAAAACTGTTTTTT.